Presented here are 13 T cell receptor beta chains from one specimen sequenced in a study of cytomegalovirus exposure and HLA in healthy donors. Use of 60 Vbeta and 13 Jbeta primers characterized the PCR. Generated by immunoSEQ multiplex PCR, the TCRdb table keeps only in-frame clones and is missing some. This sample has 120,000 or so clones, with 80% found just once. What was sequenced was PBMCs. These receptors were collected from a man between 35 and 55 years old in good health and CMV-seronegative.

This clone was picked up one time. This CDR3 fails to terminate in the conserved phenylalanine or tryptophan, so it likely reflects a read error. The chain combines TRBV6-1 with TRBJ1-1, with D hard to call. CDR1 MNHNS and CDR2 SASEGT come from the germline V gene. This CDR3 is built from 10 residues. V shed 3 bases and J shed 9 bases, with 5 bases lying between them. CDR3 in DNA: TGTGCCAGCAGTGATAATAAAGCTTTCGTT. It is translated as CASSDNKAFV.

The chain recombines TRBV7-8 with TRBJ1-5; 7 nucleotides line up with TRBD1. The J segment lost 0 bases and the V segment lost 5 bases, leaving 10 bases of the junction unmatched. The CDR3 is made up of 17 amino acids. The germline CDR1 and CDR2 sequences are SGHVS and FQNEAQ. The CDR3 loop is CASSPGGGGDSNQPQHF. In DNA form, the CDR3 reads TGTGCCAGCAGCCCAGGAGGGGGCGGAGATAGCAATCAGCCCCAGCATTTT.

The CDR3 DNA reads as TGTGCCAGCTCACCACGTTCAGGGGCTGAGCAGTTCTTC. Its translation: CASSPRSGAEQFF. The chain employs TRBV18 and TRBJ2-1; tentatively, D is TRBD1 (6 bases). Germline CDR1 reads KGHSH; CDR2 reads LQKENI. V shed 1 base and J shed 9 bases, with 10 bases lying between them. The CDR3 totals 13 residues.

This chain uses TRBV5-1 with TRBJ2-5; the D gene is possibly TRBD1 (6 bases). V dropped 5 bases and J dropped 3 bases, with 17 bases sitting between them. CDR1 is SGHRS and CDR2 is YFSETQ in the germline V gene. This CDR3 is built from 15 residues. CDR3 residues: CASRATGIVEETQYF. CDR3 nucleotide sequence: TGCGCCAGCAGGGCAACAGGGATAGTCGAAGAGACCCAGTACTTC. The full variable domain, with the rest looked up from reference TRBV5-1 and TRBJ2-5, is KAGVTQTPRYLIKTRGQQVTLSCSPISGHRSVSWYQQTPGQGLQFLFEYFSETQRNKGNFPGRFSGRQFSNSRSEMNVSTLELGDSALYLCASRATGIVEETQYFGPGTRLLVL.

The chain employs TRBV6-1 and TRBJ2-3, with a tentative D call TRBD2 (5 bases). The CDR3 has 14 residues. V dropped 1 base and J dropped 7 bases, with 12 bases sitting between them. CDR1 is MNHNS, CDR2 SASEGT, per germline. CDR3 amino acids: CASSEGLPDYTQYF. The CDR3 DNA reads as TGTGCCAGCAGTGAAGGACTCCCGGACTATACGCAGTATTTT.

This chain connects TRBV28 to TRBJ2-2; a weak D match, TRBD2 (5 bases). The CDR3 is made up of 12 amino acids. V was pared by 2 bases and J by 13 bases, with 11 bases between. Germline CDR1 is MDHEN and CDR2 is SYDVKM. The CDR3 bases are TGTGCCAGCAGTTTACCAGGTCGGGGGCTGTTTTTT. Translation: CASSLPGRGLFF.

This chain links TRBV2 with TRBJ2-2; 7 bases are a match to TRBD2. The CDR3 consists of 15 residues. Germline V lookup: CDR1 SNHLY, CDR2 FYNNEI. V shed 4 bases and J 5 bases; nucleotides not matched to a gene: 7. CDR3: CASSGFGGETGELFF. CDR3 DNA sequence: TGTGCCAGCAGTGGTTTTGGGGGGGAGACCGGGGAGCTGTTTTTT.

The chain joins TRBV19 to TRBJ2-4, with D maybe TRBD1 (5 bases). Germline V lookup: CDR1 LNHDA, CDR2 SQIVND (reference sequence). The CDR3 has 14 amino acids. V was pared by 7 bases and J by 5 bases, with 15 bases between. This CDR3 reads CASIPPDRQNIQYF. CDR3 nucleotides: TGTGCCAGTATACCCCCAGACAGACAAAACATTCAGTACTTC.

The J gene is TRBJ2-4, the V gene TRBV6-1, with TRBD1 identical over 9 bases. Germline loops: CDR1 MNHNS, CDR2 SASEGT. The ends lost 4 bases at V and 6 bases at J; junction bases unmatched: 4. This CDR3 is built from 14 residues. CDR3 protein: CASSVTGQGNIQYF. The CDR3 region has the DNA TGTGCCAGCAGTGTGACGGGACAGGGAAACATTCAGTACTTC.

CDR3 region: CASSIEGQGFYEQYF. For the CDR3, the DNA is TGTGCCAGTAGTATAGAGGGACAGGGGTTTTACGAGCAGTACTTC. J is TRBJ2-7 and V is TRBV19; 10 nucleotides match TRBD1. The V gene end was trimmed by 0 bases and the J gene end by 4 bases; junction bases not matched to a gene: 3. CDR3 length: 15 amino acids. Per germline, CDR1 LNHDA and CDR2 SQIVND (reference sequence).

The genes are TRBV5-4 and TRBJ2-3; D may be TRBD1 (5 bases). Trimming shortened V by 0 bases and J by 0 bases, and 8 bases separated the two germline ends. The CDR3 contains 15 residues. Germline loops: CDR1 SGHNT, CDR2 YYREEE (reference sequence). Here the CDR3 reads CASSLGGGSTDTQYF. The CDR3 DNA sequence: TGTGCCAGCAGCTTGGGGGGCGGCAGCACAGATACGCAGTATTTT.

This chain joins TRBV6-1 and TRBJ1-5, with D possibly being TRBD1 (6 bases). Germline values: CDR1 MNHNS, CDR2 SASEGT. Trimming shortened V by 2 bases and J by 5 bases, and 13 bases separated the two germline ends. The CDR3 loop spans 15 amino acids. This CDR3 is CASSEKRTAHQPQHF. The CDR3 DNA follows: TGTGCCAGCAGTGAAAAAAGGACAGCACATCAGCCCCAGCATTTT.

CDR3 sequence: CASSLGGADTDTQYF. The CDR3 nucleotides are TGTGCCAGCAGCTTAGGCGGGGCCGACACAGATACGCAGTATTTT. The chain employs TRBV7-2 and TRBJ2-3; TRBD2 is a possible D gene (6 bases). The V end was cut by 1 base, the J end by 2 bases, with 10 bases between. CDR3 size: 15 residues. The germline gives CDR1 SGHTA, CDR2 FQGNSA.